This T cell receptor (beta chain) derives from a study of T-cell reconstitution after alpha-beta-depleted transplantation in children. The sample holds a few counts of this clonotype. Researchers prepared the TCRbeta library using unique molecular identifiers, the study reports. TCRdb fed the PCR reads into MiXCR, producing one record per CDR3 protein. The sample holds approximately 640,000 distinct CDR3 sequences; roughly 17% are singletons and the top ten take 1.1%. This sequence originates from a human donor who donated a stem cell graft to a child with acute myeloid leukemia. This specimen was PBMCs from the stem cell graft donor, taken from the stem cell graft.

CDR3 coding DNA: TGTGCCAGCAGCTTGGTAGGACGGCAAGAGACCCAGTACTTC. Protein sequence: CASSLVGRQETQYF. The J gene is TRBJ2-5, the V gene TRBV5-6; D ambiguous. The CDR3 is 14 amino acids. V was trimmed by 0 bases and J by 2 bases, leaving 8 bases between them. Germline V gene lookup returns CDR1 SGHDT and CDR2 YYEEEE.